These 28 T cell receptor beta chains were sequenced from one sample in a study of cytomegalovirus exposure and HLA in healthy donors (dated by TCRdb to the late 2010s). The library was generated by the immunoSEQ multiplex PCR assay. A mixture of 60 forward primers for TCR Vbeta segments and 13 reverse primers for TCR Jbeta segments was used in the multiplex PCR. In its TCRdb copy, this immuneACCESS table keeps in-frame sequences only and misses some clones. Where compared with another copy, unresolved V genes explain less than half of these, and the others have no known cause. The sample profile shows roughly 260,000 clones; approximately 84% of them were found once. 1.5% to 2% of the sample goes to the ten largest clones. Sequencing input: PBMCs. These receptors were taken from a woman aged 40-49 years in good health and CMV-seropositive.

The chain links TRBV28 to TRBJ2-7; D gene ambiguous. Deletions cut 4 bases from V and 0 bases from J, with 7 bases between. This CDR3 comprises 13 residues. CDR1 MDHEN and CDR2 SYDVKM come from the germline V gene. The CDR3 sequence is CASSWQNSYEQYF. DNA of the CDR3: TGTGCCAGCAGTTGGCAGAACTCCTACGAGCAGTACTTC.

The chain recombines TRBV7-2 with TRBJ1-1, with D possibly being TRBD1 (5 bases). V was clipped by 5 bases and J by 1 base, with 8 bases between them. Germline CDR1 SGHTA, CDR2 FQGNSA. This CDR3 has 13 amino acids. The CDR3 DNA follows: TGTGCCAGCAGCGGGGGGGGGAACACTGAAGCTTTCTTT. It specifies CASSGGGNTEAFF. Filled out from reference TRBV7-2 and TRBJ1-1, the complete variable domain reads GAGVSQSPSNKVTEKGKDVELRCDPISGHTALYWYRQSLGQGLEFLIYFQGNSAPDKSGLPSDRFSAERTGGSVSTLTIQRTQQEDSAVYLCASSGGGNTEAFFGQGTRLTVV.

This clone showed up just a few times. The gene calls are TRBV28 and TRBJ1-2, with D uncertain. Germline V gene sequence: CDR1 MDHEN, CDR2 SYDVKM. This CDR3 contains 13 residues. Deletions cut 6 bases from V and 2 bases from J, with 10 bases between. Here the CDR3 reads CASSPATNYGYTF. The DNA for the CDR3 is TGTGCCAGCAGCCCTGCAACAAACTATGGCTACACCTTC.

The chain recombines TRBV18 with TRBJ2-7; possible D gene TRBD1, 5 bases. The V gene lost 2 bases and the J gene lost 2 bases, with 10 bases spanning the gap. From germline, CDR1 is KGHSH and CDR2 LQKENI. CDR3 length equals 14 residues. This chain's CDR3 is CASSPSRTTYEQYF. CDR3 DNA sequence: TGTGCCAGCTCACCATCCCGGACAACCTACGAGCAGTACTTC. The full variable domain, completed using reference TRBV18 and TRBJ2-7, is NAGVMQNPRHLVRRRGQEARLRCSPMKGHSHVYWYRQLPEEGLKFMVYLQKENIIDESGMPKERFSAEFPKEGPSILRIQQVVRGDSAAYFCASSPSRTTYEQYFGPGTRLTVT.

The genes are TRBV6-6 and TRBJ1-2, with D tentatively TRBD1 (6 bases). Germline V gives CDR1 MNHNY, CDR2 SVGAGI (reference sequence). V was cut by 0 bases and J by 3 bases, with 11 bases left in between. CDR3 size: 15 residues. This CDR3 is CASSYSKPGDYGYTF. The CDR3 DNA sequence: TGTGCCAGCAGTTACTCCAAGCCAGGGGACTATGGCTACACCTTC.

The V call is TRBV14, the J call TRBJ1-1; 8 nucleotides align to TRBD1. The CDR3 contains 14 residues. CDR1 is SGHDN and CDR2 is FVKESK in the germline V gene. V lost 4 bases, J lost 7 bases, and 8 bases stayed unmatched. The CDR3 DNA sequence: TGTGCCAGCAGCCGAATGACAGGGGCTATTGAAGCTTTCTTT. Translation: CASSRMTGAIEAFF.

The chain carries TRBV28 and TRBJ1-5; tentatively, D is TRBD1 (5 bases). Looked up from germline, CDR1 is MDHEN and CDR2 is SYDVKM. The CDR3 extends over 16 amino acids. The ends were cut back, 6 bases at V and 1 base at J, with 16 bases in the middle. The CDR3 DNA is TGTGCCAGCAGCCTGTTGGGGCCTACCAGCAATCAGCCCCAGCATTTT. Translated: CASSLLGPTSNQPQHF.

This clone was counted between two and nine times. CDR3 nucleotide sequence: TGTGCTAGTGGTTTGGCAACAGGGGTAGGGGAGCTGTTTTTT. Translating gives CASGLATGVGELFF. The chain carries TRBV12-5 and TRBJ2-2; 7 bases fit TRBD1. The V and J ends lost 1 base and 8 bases, in that order; junction bases with no gene match: 4. CDR1 LGHNT and CDR2 FRNRAP come from the germline V gene. CDR3 size: 14 residues.

This chain uses TRBV7-9 with TRBJ1-4, with 9 nucleotides matching TRBD1. The CDR3 sequence is 16 residues long. After removal of 4 bases from V and 8 bases from J, the junction contained 11 bases not matched to a gene. Germline lookup yields CDR1 SEHNR and CDR2 FQNEAQ (reference sequence). The CDR3 DNA reads TGTGCCAGCAGCTCAGCCGTCGGGACAGGGCTGGAAAAACTGTTTTTT. This codes for CASSSAVGTGLEKLFF. Complete variable domain (other parts from reference TRBV7-9 and TRBJ1-4): DTGVSQNPRHKITKRGQNVTFRCDPISEHNRLYWYRQTLGQGPEFLTYFQNEAQLEKSRLLSDRFSAERPKGSFSTLEIQRTEQGDSAMYLCASSSAVGTGLEKLFFGSGTQLSVL.

This chain connects TRBV11-2 to TRBJ1-6; D unclear. The V end was cut by 4 bases, the J end by 9 bases, with 13 bases between. The CDR3 is made up of 14 amino acids. CDR1 and CDR2 (germline): SGHAT, FQNNGV. The CDR3 sequence: CASSYLKGVSPLHF. In nucleotides, the CDR3 is TGTGCCAGCAGCTACCTAAAGGGAGTTTCACCCCTCCACTTT.

V usage is TRBV7-9 and J usage is TRBJ2-5; 12 bases agree with TRBD1. With the DNA end fitting TRBJ2-7 better, the J assignment may be wrong. The CDR3 has 15 amino acids. Germline loops: CDR1 SEHNR, CDR2 FQNEAQ (reference sequence). This CDR3 is CASSHSGTGGSEQYF. In nucleotides, the CDR3 is TGTGCCAGCAGCCACTCCGGGACAGGGGGCTCCGAGCAGTACTTC.

The V gene is TRBV6-6, the J gene TRBJ1-2, with a possible D match to TRBD1 (6 bases). Germline-derived CDR1 and CDR2 are MNHNY and SVGAGI (reference sequence). This CDR3 contains 16 residues. V lost 4 bases, J lost 1 base, and 16 bases lay in between. CDR3 coding DNA: TGTGCCAGCAGTTCACCCCCAGGGGCGGTTAACTATGGCTACACCTTC. It yields the protein CASSSPPGAVNYGYTF.

This clone was counted once. The chain employs TRBV6-1 and TRBJ2-7; a weak D match, TRBD2 (6 bases). Germline lookup yields CDR1 MNHNS and CDR2 SASEGT. Trimming removed 3 bases at V and 1 base at J, with 10 bases between. The CDR3 sequence is 14 residues long. The CDR3 sequence is CASSDLAPSYEQYF. CDR3 bases: TGTGCCAGCAGTGACCTAGCGCCTTCCTACGAGCAGTACTTC.

V usage is TRBV7-3 and J usage is TRBJ2-1; TRBD2 matches 10 bases. Germline V gene data show CDR1 as SGHTA and CDR2 as FQGTGA. Germline trimming cut 5 bases from V and 6 bases from J; bases unmatched to any gene: 10. The CDR3 length is 16 residues. The CDR3 loop is CASSPPASGSSNEQFF. As DNA, the CDR3 is TGTGCCAGCAGCCCGCCGGCTAGCGGGAGTTCCAATGAGCAGTTCTTC.

The rearrangement joins TRBV11-2 to TRBJ2-7; TRBD2 is a possible D gene (5 bases). The germline V gene has CDR1 SGHAT and CDR2 FQNNGV. Trimming took 1 base from V and 3 from J, leaving 10 bases between them. The CDR3 spans 14 residues. CDR3 nucleotide sequence: TGTGCCAGCAGCTTAGTTAGCGCTGGCTACGAGCAGTACTTC. This gives the protein CASSLVSAGYEQYF.

Worth noting for this clone: Germline is not matched at one junction end, which may reflect a read error. This chain joins TRBV27 and TRBJ2-1; 14 positions agree with TRBD2. This CDR3 region has 16 residues. Germline CDR1 is MNHEY and CDR2 is SMNVEV (reference sequence). Written as DNA, the CDR3 is TGTGCCAGCAGTTTACCCGGGACTAGCGGGAGCAATGAGCAGCTCTTC. It encodes CASSLPGTSGSNEQLF.

The V gene is TRBV7-8, the J gene TRBJ2-3, with 9 bases matching TRBD2. The junction had 13 bases not matched to a gene; V was cut back by 3 bases and J by 3 bases. Germline V gives CDR1 SGHVS, CDR2 FQNEAQ. The CDR3 runs 18 residues. The DNA for the CDR3 is TGTGCCAGCAGCTTGGAGAGATTAGCGGGAGCGGGGACAGATACGCAGTATTTT. Protein sequence: CASSLERLAGAGTDTQYF.

The chain couples TRBV9 to TRBJ1-4; 10 bases map to TRBD1. The germline V gene encodes CDR1 SGDLS and CDR2 YYNGEE. V shed 0 bases and J 10 bases; nucleotides not matched to a gene: 9. The CDR3 is 16 residues long. The CDR3 sequence is CASSVAPGTGVAKLFF. For the CDR3, the DNA is TGTGCCAGCAGCGTAGCTCCCGGGACAGGGGTAGCAAAACTGTTTTTT.

V gene TRBV18 combines with J gene TRBJ1-3; TRBD1 aligns across 8 bases. The CDR3 length is 16 residues. Trimming took 3 bases from V and 8 from J; bases not matched to a gene: 12. CDR1 KGHSH and CDR2 LQKENI come from the germline V gene. The CDR3: CASSPYSRQGFDTIYF. In DNA form, the CDR3 reads TGTGCCAGCTCACCTTACTCCCGACAGGGGTTTGACACCATATATTTT.

The CDR3 region is CSVLTVGQWPSYEQYF. The CDR3 DNA reads as TGCAGCGTCCTAACTGTTGGACAATGGCCCTCCTACGAGCAGTACTTC. The chain employs TRBV29-1 and TRBJ2-7; a weak D match, TRBD1 (5 bases). Trimming left V 6 bases short and J 0 bases short, with 21 bases between. This CDR3 has 16 residues. From germline, CDR1 is SQVTM and CDR2 ANQGSEA.

This clone has only a few counts. This chain joins TRBV6-6 and TRBJ2-5; 8 nucleotides align to TRBD2. The J call may be faulty, since TRBJ2-7 better matches the DNA end. The CDR3 is 14 residues long. Germline V gives CDR1 MNHNY, CDR2 SVGAGI (reference sequence). CDR3 DNA sequence: TGTGCCAGCAGTTACCGGGAGGGCCCCTACGAGCAGTACTTC. As protein: CASSYREGPYEQYF.

The CDR3 spells CASSLWLADSYNEQFF. The CDR3, as DNA: TGTGCCAGCAGTTTATGGCTAGCGGACTCCTACAATGAGCAGTTCTTC. V gene TRBV27 combines with J gene TRBJ2-1; 7 bases are shared with TRBD2. V dropped 1 base and J dropped 0; count of bases not matched to a gene: 3. The CDR3 has 16 amino acids. Germline V gene lookup returns CDR1 MNHEY and CDR2 SMNVEV (reference sequence).

The CDR3 spells CASSPVGGSTGELFF. Written as DNA, the CDR3 is TGTGCCAGCAGCCCAGTGGGCGGGAGTACCGGGGAGCTGTTTTTT. The chain joins TRBV7-9 to TRBJ2-2, with TRBD2 matching 7 bases. The CDR3 runs to 15 residues. Germline CDR1 is SEHNR and CDR2 is FQNEAQ (reference sequence). V was clipped by 5 bases and J by 5 bases; unmatched bases: 8.

This clone has only a few counts. This sequence joins TRBV2 and TRBJ2-3, with 11 nucleotides matching TRBD2. Looked up from germline, CDR1 is SNHLY and CDR2 is FYNNEI. This CDR3 is built from 17 residues. V lost 8 bases to trimming and J lost 5 bases; unmatched junction nucleotides: 15. CDR3 protein: CASQPADSGRALDTQYF. DNA of the CDR3: TGTGCCAGCCAGCCGGCCGATAGCGGGAGGGCCCTAGATACGCAGTATTTT.

This clone was recorded a few times. The germline gene is not matched at one end of the junction; a read error may be the cause. The chain is built from TRBV7-9 and TRBJ2-5, with D tentatively TRBD2 (6 bases). The CDR3 is 15 amino acids. The germline gives CDR1 SEHNR, CDR2 FQNEAQ (reference sequence). The CDR3 nucleotides read TGTTCCAGCAGCTTAGTCGTCGGGGGCCAAGAGACCCAGTACTTC. Translating it yields CSSSLVVGGQETQYF.

The chain employs TRBV11-3 and TRBJ1-1; no firm D call. Looked up from germline, CDR1 is SGHNT and CDR2 is YENEEA. The CDR3 sequence is 13 residues long. V lost 1 base to trimming and J lost 1 base, with 4 bases between them. CDR3 loop: CASSLGQNTEAFF. The CDR3 bases are TGTGCCAGCAGCTTAGGACAGAACACTGAAGCTTTCTTT.

The rearrangement links TRBV15 to TRBJ2-1, with TRBD2 as a possible D gene (6 bases). V lost 4 bases and J 9 bases, leaving 16 bases between the germline ends. CDR1 is LNHNV, CDR2 YYDKDF, per germline (reference sequence). This CDR3 has 14 residues. The chain's CDR3 is CATSTGREGSEQFF. For the CDR3, the DNA is TGTGCCACCAGCACCGGGCGGGAAGGGTCTGAGCAGTTCTTC.

In nucleotides, the CDR3 is TGTGCCAGCAGCCGAGGTGGGGGCAGCACAGATACGCAGTATTTT. This gives the protein CASSRGGGSTDTQYF. The chain employs TRBV9 and TRBJ2-3; perhaps TRBD1 as D (6 bases). V lost 4 bases to trimming and J lost 0 bases, with 12 bases between them. The CDR3 has 15 residues. Germline V gene lookup returns CDR1 SGDLS and CDR2 YYNGEE.